The source of this T cell receptor beta chain is a study of OX40 agonist ivuxolimab in advanced cancers. Study observations and caveats: Those patients achieving a partial response at 0.1-3.0 mg/kg showed among the lowest clonal expansion.

Germline V CDR1 and CDR2: SEHNR, FQNEAQ (reference sequence). This CDR3 has 13 residues. V lost 8 bases to trimming and J lost 4 bases, with 12 bases between them. Only one count was recorded for this clone. Its antigen is not known. The protocol was immunoSEQ multiplex PCR, while the TCRdb copy is restricted to in-frame clones and leaves out a portion. This repertoire shows around 11,000 clones, 65% to 75% found once; its top ten account for roughly 37%. This receptor was identified in an adult with an advanced solid tumor such as melanoma, head and neck, liver or kidney cancer. J is TRBJ2-1 and V is TRBV7-9; tentative D call: TRBD2 (5 bases). Sequenced here: CD4+ or CD8+ T cells sorted from blood, sampled in a trial of the OX40 agonist ivuxolimab. The DNA for the CDR3 is TGTGCCAGCGGCCGAGCGGAGTACAATGAGCAGTTCTTC. Protein: CASGRAEYNEQFF. Drawing the rest from reference TRBV7-9 and TRBJ2-1, the complete variable domain is DTGVSQNPRHKITKRGQNVTFRCDPISEHNRLYWYRQTLGQGPEFLTYFQNEAQLEKSRLLSDRFSAERPKGSFSTLEIQRTEQGDSAMYLCASGRAEYNEQFFGPGTRLTVL.